This T cell receptor beta chain was found in a study of cytomegalovirus exposure and HLA in healthy donors. The PCR used 60 Vbeta and 13 Jbeta primers. Assay: immunoSEQ multiplex PCR; the TCRdb copy retains only in-frame clones and omits some. The sample has about 160,000 clones, around 80% seen once. A word on this clone: Its specificity is not known.

The germline gives CDR1 SEHNR, CDR2 FQNEAQ (reference sequence). The CDR3 totals 12 residues. The V gene lost 4 bases and the J gene lost 1 base, with 4 bases spanning the gap. Findings and caveats of the study: Researchers left out some V segments, among them TRBV6-2 and TRBV6-3, as indistinguishable. The classifier reportedly diagnosed cytomegalovirus status with high sensitivity and specificity. Presence/absence analyses took donor sequencing depth as roughly uniform.

Among the donors, all were healthy bone marrow donors. This rearrangement joins TRBV7-9 to TRBJ1-1, with D unresolved. The sample taken for sequencing was PBMCs. This clonotype originated in a male donor in good health and CMV-seropositive. The CDR3 sequence is CASSWANTEAFF. CDR3 nucleotide sequence: TGTGCCAGCAGCTGGGCGAACACTGAAGCTTTCTTT.